This T cell receptor beta chain was sequenced for a study of blood T cell repertoires in COVID-19 (dated by TCRdb to the early 2020s). About the investigation overall: The collaborator samples originated in the United States, Italy and Spain and spanned the acute and convalescent phases of COVID-19. The prospective study material was composed of cDNA or gDNA derived from T cells, B-cell-depleted T cells, or PBMCs. The dataset comprised deeply sampled blood TCRbeta repertoires from subjects exposed to, actively infected with, or recovered from COVID-19. The repertoires were released in a freely available public database meant as a resource for research on the immune response to SARS-CoV-2. Samples came from the ongoing ImmuneRACE study (first 160 participants) plus 1,254 subjects from 6 global collaborators. The sample metadata nearly always contained a de-identified subject ID, COVID-19 status, age in years and sex. HLA class I and class II types, where available, came from metadata supplied by the sample provider rather than from assay-based typing. Results and caveats for the whole study, not just this receptor: The quantity of clinical and demographic metadata differed by source and by participant and was supplied without curation.

TCRbeta CDR3 regions were amplified from genomic DNA by means of the immunoSEQ Assay, a bias-controlled multiplex PCR. In the source study's methods: The number of nucleated cells in each sample was estimated from the amplification of reference gene primers within the assay. To quantify the absolute abundance of each unique TCRbeta CDR3 rearrangement, sequence reads were collapsed and filtered. For each sample, productive Simpson clonality was calculated as the square root of Simpson's diversity index across productive rearrangements. The clones in this table, taken by TCRdb from immuneACCESS, are in-frame only. Not every clone is retained; where verified, under half of the shortfall comes from an unresolved V gene, and the cause of the rest is unknown. Clone size and the V and J calls come from that table; the DNA yielded D and trimming. The sample includes about 110,000 clones, with around 86% observed a single time. The ten largest clones capture approximately 4.1% of the sample.

V lost 0 bases and J lost 2 bases, and the count of bases not matched to a germline gene is 6. The CDR3 spans 17 residues, from the cysteine through the phenylalanine. The CDR3 DNA has 51 bases and is translated from base 1. The germline V gene gives CDR1 as SGHVS and CDR2 as FQNEAQ. Whole blood was collected in K2EDTA tubes by collaborating institutions according to the institutions' own protocols. For TCRbeta analysis, collaborators shipped samples in one of three forms: frozen whole blood, isolated PBMCs, or DNA extracted from either of those sample types. A word on this clone: What this receptor recognizes is not known. No quality values exist for individual bases; no much larger clone is one base distant.

Sequenced: peripheral blood. This TCR was sampled from a woman in her 70s with acute or convalescent COVID-19. The chain is made from TRBV7-8 and TRBJ2-1; 8 bases in the middle match TRBD2. The CDR3: CASSLALAGGPYNEQFF. The nucleotide sequence reads as follows: TGTGCCAGCAGCTTAGCCCTGGCGGGGGGCCCCTACAATGAGCAGTTCTTC.